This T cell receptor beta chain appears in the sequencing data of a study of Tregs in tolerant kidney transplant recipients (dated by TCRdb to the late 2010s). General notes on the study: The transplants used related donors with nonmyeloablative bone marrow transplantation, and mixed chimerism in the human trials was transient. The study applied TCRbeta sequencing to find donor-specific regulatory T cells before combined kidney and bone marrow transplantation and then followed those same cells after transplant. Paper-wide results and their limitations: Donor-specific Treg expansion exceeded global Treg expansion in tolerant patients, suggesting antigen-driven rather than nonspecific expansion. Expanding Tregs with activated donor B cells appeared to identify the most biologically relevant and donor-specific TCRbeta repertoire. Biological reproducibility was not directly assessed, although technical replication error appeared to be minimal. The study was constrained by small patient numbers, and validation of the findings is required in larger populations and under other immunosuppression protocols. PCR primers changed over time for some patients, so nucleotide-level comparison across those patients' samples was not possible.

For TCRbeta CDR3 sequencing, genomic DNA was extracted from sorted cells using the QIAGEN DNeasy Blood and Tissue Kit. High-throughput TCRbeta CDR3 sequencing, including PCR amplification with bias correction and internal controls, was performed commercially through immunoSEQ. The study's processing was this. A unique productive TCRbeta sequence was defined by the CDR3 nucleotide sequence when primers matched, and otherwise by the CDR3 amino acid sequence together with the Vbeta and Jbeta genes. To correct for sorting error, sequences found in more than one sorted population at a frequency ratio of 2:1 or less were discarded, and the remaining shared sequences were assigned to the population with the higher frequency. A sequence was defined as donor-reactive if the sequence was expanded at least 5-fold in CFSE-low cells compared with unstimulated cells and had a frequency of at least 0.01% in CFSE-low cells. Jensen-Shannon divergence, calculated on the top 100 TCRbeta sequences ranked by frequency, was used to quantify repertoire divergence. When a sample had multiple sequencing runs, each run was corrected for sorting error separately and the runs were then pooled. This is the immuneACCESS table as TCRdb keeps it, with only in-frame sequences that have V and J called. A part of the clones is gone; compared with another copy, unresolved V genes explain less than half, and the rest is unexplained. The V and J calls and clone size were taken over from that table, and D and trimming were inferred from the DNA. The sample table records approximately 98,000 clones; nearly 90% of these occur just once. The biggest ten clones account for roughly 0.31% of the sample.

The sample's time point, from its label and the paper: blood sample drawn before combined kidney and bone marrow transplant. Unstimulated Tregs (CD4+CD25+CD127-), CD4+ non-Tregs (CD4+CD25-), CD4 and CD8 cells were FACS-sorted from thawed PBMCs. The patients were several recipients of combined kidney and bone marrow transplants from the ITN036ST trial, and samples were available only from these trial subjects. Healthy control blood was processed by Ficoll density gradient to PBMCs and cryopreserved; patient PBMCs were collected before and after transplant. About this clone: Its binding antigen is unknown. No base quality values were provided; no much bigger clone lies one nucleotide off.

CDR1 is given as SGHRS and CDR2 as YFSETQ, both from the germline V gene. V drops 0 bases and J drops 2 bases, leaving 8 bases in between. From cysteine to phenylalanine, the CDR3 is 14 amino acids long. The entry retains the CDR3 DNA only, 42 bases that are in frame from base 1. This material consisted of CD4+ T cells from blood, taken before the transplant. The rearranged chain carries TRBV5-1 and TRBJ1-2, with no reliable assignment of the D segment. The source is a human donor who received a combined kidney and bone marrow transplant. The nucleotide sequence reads TGCGCCAGCAGCTTGGGAACAGAAAACTATGGCTACACCTTC. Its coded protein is CASSLGTENYGYTF.